This TCR beta chain was observed in a study of shared clonotypes between healthy human individuals. Notes on the study in general: Approximately 4.9% of naive CD4 clonotypes were shared across a few donors. Lower generation probabilities were found for non-shared clonotypes than for those shared by all four donors. The small donor group covered limited genetic and exposure diversity.

A note on this clone: Its antigen is as yet unknown.

CDR1 LNHDA and CDR2 SQIVND come from the germline V gene (reference sequence). The V end was cut by 6 bases, the J end by 5 bases, with 11 bases between. This CDR3 spans 13 amino acids. The repertoire was sequenced with immunoSEQ multiplex PCR; TCRdb's copy has only in-frame clones and lacks some. The sample shows approximately 1,500,000 clones, 95% to 99% of them seen only once. Sequenced: naive CD4+ T cells sorted from blood. The subset was: CD45RA+ positively selected. This chain links TRBV19 with TRBJ2-1, with D perhaps matching TRBD2 (6 bases). This TCR derives from a man younger than 40 in good health. The CDR3 DNA reads TGTGCCAGTAGCGGGGGTCGGGACAATGAGCAGTTCTTC. Its protein is CASSGGRDNEQFF.